Listed below are T cell receptor beta chains from one sample, sequenced in a study of T cell responses to AZD1222 COVID-19 vaccine. The repertoire was sequenced with immunoSEQ multiplex PCR; TCRdb's copy has only in-frame clones and lacks some. The sample contains about 140,000 clones, 70% to 90% of which appear only once. Sequencing was performed on peripheral blood, taken on day 0 of AZD1222 vaccination. The receptors derive from an adult in good health. Both conserved end residues are part of each CDR3. The D gene is left open where the match is weak. For some rows the clone size is stated as once, few or many, or as a class when expanded; others skip it.

>NA|TRBJ2-1|NA|TRBV18
CASSLTGNNEQFF
TGTGCCAGCTCACTGACAGGTAACAATGAGCAGTTCTTC
>NA|TRBJ1-5|NA|TRBV4-1
CASSQTGGLGQPQHF
TGCGCCAGCAGCCAAACGGGGGGCTTGGGGCAGCCCCAGCATTTT
>NA|TRBJ1-5|NA|TRBV19
CASTGQLSNQPQHF
TGTGCCAGCACCGGACAGTTGAGCAATCAGCCCCAGCATTTT
>TRBD1|TRBJ2-6|NA|TRBV28
CASRSYRGPGANVLTF
TGTGCCAGCAGATCTTACAGGGGCCCCGGGGCCAACGTCCTGACTTTC
>TRBD2|TRBJ2-1|many|TRBV11-1
CASSLPGLAGSFEQFF
TGTGCCAGCAGCCTCCCGGGACTAGCGGGATCATTTGAGCAGTTCTTC
>NA|TRBJ1-2|few|TRBV5-1
CASSPMPGSGGYTF
TGCGCCAGCAGTCCTATGCCAGGTTCAGGGGGCTACACCTTC
>NA|TRBJ2-7|NA|TRBV27
CASSLSVGGGGSYEQYF
TGTGCCAGCAGTTTATCGGTCGGGGGTGGGGGGTCTTACGAGCAGTACTTC
>NA|TRBJ2-7|NA|TRBV14
CASSQSLRHEQYF
TGTGCCAGCAGCCAAAGTTTACGCCACGAGCAGTACTTC
>NA|TRBJ2-1|NA|TRBV7-2
CASSLALLAGSYNEQFF
TGTGCCAGCAGCTTAGCGCTTTTAGCAGGCTCCTACAATGAGCAGTTCTTC
>NA|TRBJ1-5|NA|TRBV7-2
CASSLGVRVGNQPQHF
TGTGCCAGCAGCTTAGGGGTCAGGGTAGGCAATCAGCCCCAGCATTTT
>NA|TRBJ2-1|NA|TRBV19
CASSIGEQDGVAYNEQFF
TGTGCCAGTAGTATAGGAGAGCAGGACGGGGTCGCCTACAATGAGCAGTTCTTC
>TRBD1|TRBJ1-3|NA|TRBV10-3
CAISEDRGFLVGNTIYF
TGTGCCATCAGTGAGGACAGGGGATTCCTTGTGGGAAACACCATATATTTT
>TRBD1|TRBJ2-5|NA|TRBV18
CASSPELGTATSQETQYF
TGTGCCAGCTCACCTGAACTCGGGACAGCAACGAGTCAAGAGACCCAGTACTTC
>NA|TRBJ1-4|NA|TRBV11-3
CASSLGDRQDEKLFF
TGTGCCAGCAGCTTAGGAGACAGGCAGGATGAAAAACTGTTTTTT
>NA|TRBJ1-4|NA|TRBV18
CASSPPRGEKLFF
TGTGCCAGCTCACCACCGCGAGGGGAAAAACTGTTTTTT
>NA|TRBJ1-6|NA|TRBV25-1
CASSEAGRNLPLHF
TGTGCCAGCAGTGAGGCAGGCCGCAATTTACCCCTCCACTTT
>NA|TRBJ1-2|NA|TRBV7-9
CASSLEGGYGYTF
TGTGCCAGCAGCTTAGAAGGTGGCTATGGCTACACCTTC
>NA|TRBJ1-4|few|TRBV13
CASSRTAPNEKLFF
TGTGCCAGCAGCAGGACAGCCCCTAATGAAAAACTGTTTTTT
>NA|TRBJ1-5|NA|TRBV30
CAWSGDGMNQPQHF
TGTGCCTGGAGCGGCGACGGCATGAATCAGCCCCAGCATTTT
>TRBD2|TRBJ2-2|NA|TRBV6-1
CASSEARGTGELFF
TGTGCCAGCAGTGAAGCGCGGGGGACCGGGGAGCTGTTTTTT
>TRBD2|TRBJ2-1|NA|TRBV3-1/TRBV3-2
CASSRSPGVGTSAYNEQFF
TGTGCCAGCAGCCGATCTCCTGGGGTAGGGACTAGCGCTTACAATGAGCAGTTCTTC
>NA|TRBJ1-1|NA|TRBV4-3
CASSQDRFGTEAFF
TGCGCCAGCAGCCAAGATCGATTTGGCACTGAAGCTTTCTTT
>NA|TRBJ2-3|NA|TRBV21-1
CASSKLAGGQDTQYF
TGTGCCAGCAGCAAACTAGCGGGAGGGCAAGATACGCAGTATTTT
>TRBD2|TRBJ2-2|NA|TRBV6-2/TRBV6-3
CASSPWTSGRTGELFF
TGTGCCAGCAGTCCCTGGACTAGCGGAAGAACCGGGGAGCTGTTTTTT
>NA|TRBJ2-7|NA|TRBV4-3
CASSQDQSGSPGTCHEQYF
TGCGCCAGCAGCCAAGATCAGTCAGGGTCGCCGGGGACTTGCCACGAGCAGTACTTC
>NA|TRBJ2-3|once|TRBV11-1
CASSLGEGARTDTQYF
TGTGCCAGCAGCTTAGGGGAGGGGGCGCGAACAGATACGCAGTATTTT
>NA|TRBJ2-2|NA|TRBV5-4
CASSLWLASAGELFF
TGTGCCAGCAGCTTGTGGCTAGCGTCGGCCGGGGAGCTGTTTTTT
>NA|TRBJ2-6|NA|TRBV7-3
CASSPTGAGGANVLTF
TGTGCCAGCAGCCCGACGGGGGCAGGTGGGGCCAACGTCCTGACTTTC
>NA|TRBJ1-6|once|TRBV5-4
CASSSPRGKYEDSPLHF
TGTGCCAGCAGCTCACCTCGGGGCAAGTACGAAGATTCACCCCTCCACTTT
>NA|TRBJ1-2|NA|TRBV6-5
CASTEKGTLGYTF
TGTGCCAGCACCGAAAAGGGGACGCTTGGCTACACCTTC
>NA|TRBJ2-3|NA|TRBV27
CASSSPGGPTDTQYF
TGTGCCAGCAGTTCACCCGGGGGGCCGACAGATACGCAGTATTTT
>TRBD1|TRBJ2-5|NA|TRBV7-9
CASSLTGQGETQYF
TGTGCCAGCAGCCTGACAGGGCAGGGAGAGACCCAGTACTTC
>TRBD2|TRBJ2-3|NA|TRBV6-4
CASSGTAGGTDTQYF
TGTGCCAGCAGTGGGACAGCGGGAGGCACAGATACGCAGTATTTT
>NA|TRBJ1-5|once|TRBV6-1
CASSEVGGRNQPQHF
TGTGCCAGCAGTGAAGTCGGAGGGCGGAATCAGCCCCAGCATTTT
>NA|TRBJ1-2|NA|TRBV6-5
CASSTLTASGYTF
TGTGCCAGCAGCACCCTGACAGCGAGTGGCTACACCTTC
>NA|TRBJ2-7|NA|TRBV2
CASFWDPLSTEYEQYF
TGTGCCAGCTTTTGGGACCCGCTGAGTACCGAATACGAGCAGTACTTC
>NA|TRBJ1-6|NA|TRBV27
CASSFSRGVGGSPLHF
TGTGCCAGCAGCTTTTCGAGGGGCGTCGGAGGGTCACCCCTCCACTTT
>TRBD1|TRBJ1-3|once|TRBV27
CASSSLDRGVGNTIYF
TGTGCCAGCAGCTCCCTCGACAGGGGGGTAGGAAACACCATATATTTT
>TRBD1|TRBJ1-3|NA|TRBV18
CASSPRRQGPSSGNTIYF
TGTGCCAGCTCACCCCGGCGACAGGGACCCAGCTCTGGAAACACCATATATTTT
>NA|TRBJ1-5|NA|TRBV5-5
CASSFAVGKKQPQHF
TGTGCCAGCAGCTTCGCCGTCGGGAAAAAACAGCCCCAGCATTTT
>NA|TRBJ2-1|NA|TRBV24-1
CATSDRSGQIYNEQFF
TGTGCCACCAGTGATAGATCCGGACAGATCTACAATGAGCAGTTCTTC
>TRBD1|TRBJ1-5|NA|TRBV4-2
CASSQGDRVGSNQPQHF
TGTGCCAGCAGCCAAGGGGACAGGGTCGGTAGCAATCAGCCCCAGCATTTT
>TRBD1|TRBJ1-2|few|TRBV7-2
CASTRGGQGAASYGYTF
TGTGCCAGCACCCGGGGGGGACAGGGGGCCGCGAGCTATGGCTACACCTTC